The sequence of this T cell receptor beta chain was determined in a study of Ad26.COV2.S vaccination and SARS-CoV-2 variants. Germline assignment: CDR1 LGHNA and CDR2 YSLEER. The germline V and J ends were trimmed by 1 base and 5 bases, with 13 bases remaining between them. The CDR3 is 15 amino acids. Only one count was recorded for this clone. TCRdb keeps only in-frame clones here, not all; method: immunoSEQ multiplex PCR. The sample records approximately 300,000 clones, just over 85% being singletons. Treatment in this sample: around 19 received Ad26.COV2.S at low or high dose, single or two shots; several received placebo; per-sample allocation not given. It was on day 63 after the first vaccine or placebo injection that samples were taken.

This specimen was peripheral blood, taken in a trial of Ad26.COV2.S vaccine versus placebo. This sequence joins TRBV4-3 and TRBJ2-3; D is perhaps TRBD1 (5 bases). The receptor's source is a person between 18 and 65 years old who received the Ad26.COV2.S COVID-19 vaccine or a placebo. The CDR3 coding sequence is TGCGCCAGCAGCCAAGGGACATCCCGCGGAGATACGCAGTATTTT. Translated, it gives CASSQGTSRGDTQYF.